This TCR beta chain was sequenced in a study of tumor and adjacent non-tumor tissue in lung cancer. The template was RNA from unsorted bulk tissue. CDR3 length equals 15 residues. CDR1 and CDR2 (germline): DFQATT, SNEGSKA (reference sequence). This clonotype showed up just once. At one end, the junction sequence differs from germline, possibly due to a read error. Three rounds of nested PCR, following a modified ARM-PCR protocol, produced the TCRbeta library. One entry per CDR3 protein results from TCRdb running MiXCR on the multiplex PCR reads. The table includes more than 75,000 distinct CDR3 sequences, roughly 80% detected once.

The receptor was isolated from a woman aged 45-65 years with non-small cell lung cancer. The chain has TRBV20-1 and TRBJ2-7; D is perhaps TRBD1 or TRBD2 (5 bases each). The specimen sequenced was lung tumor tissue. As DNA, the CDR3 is TGTAGTGCTAGAGACTCGACAGAGGACTGGTCCGAGCAGTACTTC. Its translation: CSARDSTEDWSEQYF.